Sequencing of this TCR beta chain was carried out in a study of cytotoxic CD8 clonotypes in ibrutinib-treated CLL. Background on the study: Roughly 10 relapsed/refractory, about 14 treatment-naive; roughly 17 IGHV unmutated.

A note on this clone: The antigen remains undetermined.

Study-level results: A difference in sampling times existed between sustained-remission and progressing patients. Increased clonality at ibrutinib response gave way to a return toward baseline at progression. In comparison with age-matched healthy donors, baseline clonality was higher and tracked circulating CD8+ T-cell counts.

CDR1 and CDR2 (germline): LNHDA, SQIVND (reference sequence). CDR3 length: 13 amino acids. V dropped 6 bases and J dropped 3 bases, with 6 bases sitting between them. Libraries were prepared by immunoSEQ multiplex PCR; TCRdb keeps only in-frame clonotypes and omits some of them. This table has 100,000 to 150,000 clones, approximately 85% appearing once. This chain connects TRBV19 to TRBJ2-6; D not certain. This clonotype was sampled from a human donor with chronic lymphocytic leukemia. The sequenced sample was PBMCs, obtained after 24 months of ibrutinib treatment. The CDR3 DNA follows: TGTGCCAGTAGCGAAGGTGGGGCCAACGTCCTGACTTTC. Translated: CASSEGGANVLTF.